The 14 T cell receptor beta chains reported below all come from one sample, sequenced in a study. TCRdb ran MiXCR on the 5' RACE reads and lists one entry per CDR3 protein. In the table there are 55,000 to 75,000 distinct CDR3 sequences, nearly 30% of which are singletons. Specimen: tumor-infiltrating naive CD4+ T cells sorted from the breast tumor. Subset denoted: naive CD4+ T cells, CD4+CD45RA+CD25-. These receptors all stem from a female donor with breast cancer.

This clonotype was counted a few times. The CDR3 region has the DNA TGTGCCAGCAGCTCTCGGACAACCTACAATGAGCAGTTCTTC. Amino acids: CASSSRTTYNEQFF. The gene calls are TRBV9 and TRBJ2-1; a weak D match, TRBD1 (5 bases). This CDR3 region has 14 residues. V lost 4 bases and J lost 2, with 10 bases in between. Germline lookup yields CDR1 SGDLS and CDR2 YYNGEE.

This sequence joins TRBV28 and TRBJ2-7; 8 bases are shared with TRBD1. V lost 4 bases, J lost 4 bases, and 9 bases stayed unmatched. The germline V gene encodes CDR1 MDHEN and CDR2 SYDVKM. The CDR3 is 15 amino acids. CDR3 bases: TGTGCCAGCAGTTCCCAAGGGACAGGACTTTACGAGCAGTACTTC. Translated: CASSSQGTGLYEQYF.

DNA for the CDR3: TGTGCCAGCAGCTTGACCGACAGGGAAGGCACTGAAGCTTTCTTT. Translated: CASSLTDREGTEAFF. The chain combines TRBV11-2 with TRBJ1-1; 7 nucleotides match TRBD1. V was pared by 3 bases and J by 4 bases, with 8 bases of the junction left unmatched. The CDR3 is 15 residues long. The germline CDR1 and CDR2 sequences are SGHAT and FQNNGV.

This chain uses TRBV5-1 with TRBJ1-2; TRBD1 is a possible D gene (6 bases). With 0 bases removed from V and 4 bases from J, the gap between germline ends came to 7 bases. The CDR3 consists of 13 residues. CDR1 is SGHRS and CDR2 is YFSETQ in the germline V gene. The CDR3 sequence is CASSLATGYGYTF. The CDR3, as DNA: TGCGCCAGCAGCTTGGCGACAGGCTATGGCTACACCTTC. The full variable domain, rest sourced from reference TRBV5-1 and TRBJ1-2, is KAGVTQTPRYLIKTRGQQVTLSCSPISGHRSVSWYQQTPGQGLQFLFEYFSETQRNKGNFPGRFSGRQFSNSRSEMNVSTLELGDSALYLCASSLATGYGYTFGSGTRLTVV.

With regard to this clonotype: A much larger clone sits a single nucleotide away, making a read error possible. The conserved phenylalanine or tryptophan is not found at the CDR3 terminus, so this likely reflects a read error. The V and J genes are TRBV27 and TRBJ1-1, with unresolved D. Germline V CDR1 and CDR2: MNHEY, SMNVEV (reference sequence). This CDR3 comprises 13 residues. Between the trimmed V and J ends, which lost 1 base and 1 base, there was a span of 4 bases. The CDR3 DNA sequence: TGTGCCAGCAGTTTATTGGGGAACACTGAAGCTTTCCTT. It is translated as CASSLLGNTEAFL.

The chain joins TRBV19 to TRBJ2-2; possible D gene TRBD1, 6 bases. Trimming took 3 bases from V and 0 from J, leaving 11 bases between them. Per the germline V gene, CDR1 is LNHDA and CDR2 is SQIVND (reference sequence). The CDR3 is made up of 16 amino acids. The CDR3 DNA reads TGTGCCAGTAGTATGGTACAGGGAGCGAACACCGGGGAGCTGTTTTTT. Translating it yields CASSMVQGANTGELFF.

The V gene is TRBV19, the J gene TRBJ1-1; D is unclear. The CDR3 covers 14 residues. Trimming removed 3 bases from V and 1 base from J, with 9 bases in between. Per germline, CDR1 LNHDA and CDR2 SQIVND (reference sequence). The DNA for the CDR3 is TGTGCCAGTAGTATCCTCAAGGAGAACACTGAAGCTTTCTTT. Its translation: CASSILKENTEAFF.

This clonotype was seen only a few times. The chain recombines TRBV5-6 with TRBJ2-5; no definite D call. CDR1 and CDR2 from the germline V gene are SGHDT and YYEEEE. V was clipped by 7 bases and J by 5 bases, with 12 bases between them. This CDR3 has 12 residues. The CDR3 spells CASFGRRETQYF. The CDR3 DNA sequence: TGTGCCAGCTTTGGTAGGCGGGAGACCCAGTACTTC.

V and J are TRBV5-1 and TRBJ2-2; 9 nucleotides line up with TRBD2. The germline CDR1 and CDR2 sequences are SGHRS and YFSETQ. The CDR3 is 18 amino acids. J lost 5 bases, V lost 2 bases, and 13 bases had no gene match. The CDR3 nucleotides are TGCGCCAGCAGCTTCAGGGCTAGCGGGACCCGAGGGACCGGGGAGCTGTTTTTT. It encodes CASSFRASGTRGTGELFF.

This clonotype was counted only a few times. CDR3: CASSDRGQGTYGYTF. The CDR3 DNA follows: TGTGCCAGCAGTGATCGGGGACAGGGGACCTATGGCTACACCTTC. This chain links TRBV6-1 with TRBJ1-2, with TRBD1 identical over 10 bases. This CDR3 spans 15 amino acids. The germline gives CDR1 MNHNS, CDR2 SASEGT. Losses at the gene ends were 3 bases for V and 4 bases for J; bases not matched to a gene: 5.

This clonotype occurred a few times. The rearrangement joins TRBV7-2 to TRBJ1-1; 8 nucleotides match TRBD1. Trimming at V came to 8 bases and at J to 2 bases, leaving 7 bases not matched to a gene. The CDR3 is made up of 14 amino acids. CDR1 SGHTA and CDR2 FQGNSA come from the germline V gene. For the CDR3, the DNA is TGTGCCAGCCTTCCCGGGACAGGTAACACTGAAGCTTTCTTT. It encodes CASLPGTGNTEAFF. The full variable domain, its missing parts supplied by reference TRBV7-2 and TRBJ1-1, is GAGVSQSPSNKVTEKGKDVELRCDPISGHTALYWYRQSLGQGLEFLIYFQGNSAPDKSGLPSDRFSAERTGGSVSTLTIQRTQQEDSAVYLCASLPGTGNTEAFFGQGTRLTVV.

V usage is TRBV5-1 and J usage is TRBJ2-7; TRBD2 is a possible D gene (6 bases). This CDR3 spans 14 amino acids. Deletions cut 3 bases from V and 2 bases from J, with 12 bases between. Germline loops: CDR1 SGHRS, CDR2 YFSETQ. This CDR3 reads CASSYRDFTYEQYF. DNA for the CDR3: TGCGCCAGCAGCTACCGGGACTTCACCTACGAGCAGTACTTC.

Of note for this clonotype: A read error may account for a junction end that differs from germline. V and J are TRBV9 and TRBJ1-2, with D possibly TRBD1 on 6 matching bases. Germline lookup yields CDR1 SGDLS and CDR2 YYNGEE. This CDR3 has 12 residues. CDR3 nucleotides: TGTGTCAGCAGCGTAGCACAGGGCGGCTACTCCTTC. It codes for CVSSVAQGGYSF.

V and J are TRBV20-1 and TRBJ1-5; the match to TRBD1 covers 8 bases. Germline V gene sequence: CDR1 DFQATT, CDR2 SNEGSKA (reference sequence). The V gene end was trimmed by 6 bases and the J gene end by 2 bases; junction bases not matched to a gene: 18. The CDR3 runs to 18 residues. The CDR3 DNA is TGCAGTGCATCAGGGAGGGGACAGGATAGTTGGGGCAATCAGCCCCAGCATTTT. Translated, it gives CSASGRGQDSWGNQPQHF.